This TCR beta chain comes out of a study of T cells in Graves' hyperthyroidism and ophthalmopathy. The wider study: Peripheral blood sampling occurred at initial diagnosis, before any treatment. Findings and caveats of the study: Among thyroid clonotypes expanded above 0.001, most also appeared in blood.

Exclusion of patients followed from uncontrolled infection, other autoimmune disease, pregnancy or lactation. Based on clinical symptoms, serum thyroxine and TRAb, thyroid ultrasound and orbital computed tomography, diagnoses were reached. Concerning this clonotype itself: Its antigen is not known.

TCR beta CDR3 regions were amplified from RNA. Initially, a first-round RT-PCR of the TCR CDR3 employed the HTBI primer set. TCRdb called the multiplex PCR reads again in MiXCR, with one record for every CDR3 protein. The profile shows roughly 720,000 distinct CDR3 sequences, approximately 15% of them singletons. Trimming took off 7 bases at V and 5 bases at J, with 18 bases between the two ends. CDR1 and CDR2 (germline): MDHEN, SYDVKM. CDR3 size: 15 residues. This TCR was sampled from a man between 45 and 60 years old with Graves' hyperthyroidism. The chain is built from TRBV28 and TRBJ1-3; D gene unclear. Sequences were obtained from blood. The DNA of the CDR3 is TGTGCCAGCACCCCAGTCGGAGATTCTAGAAACACCATATATTTT. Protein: CASTPVGDSRNTIYF.